Shown below are 18 T cell receptor beta chains from a single sample sequenced in a study of cytomegalovirus exposure and HLA in healthy donors. Sequencing used immunoSEQ multiplex PCR; TCRdb keeps in-frame clones, though not all of them. The sample has more than 150,000 clones; about 80% are singletons. Sequenced sample: PBMCs. The origin of the receptors is a man between 18 and 29 years old in good health and CMV-seropositive.

CDR3: CASSVGGGGYTGHYGYTF. In DNA, the CDR3 is TGTGCCAGCAGCGTAGGAGGGGGGGGGTATACAGGACACTATGGCTACACCTTC. The J gene is TRBJ1-2, the V gene TRBV9; D perhaps matches TRBD1 (6 bases). This CDR3 is 18 amino acids long. V was pared by 0 bases and J by 3 bases, with 21 bases between. Germline V CDR1 and CDR2: SGDLS, YYNGEE.

This clone was counted a few times. Here the CDR3 DNA reads TGTGCCAGCAAGATGGGACAGCTGTATGGCTACACCTTC. It codes for CASKMGQLYGYTF. The rearrangement joins TRBV2 to TRBJ1-2; 7 nucleotides agree with TRBD1. After removal of 7 bases from V and 5 bases from J, the junction contained 7 bases not matched to a gene. Germline V lookup: CDR1 SNHLY, CDR2 FYNNEI. The CDR3 covers 13 residues. Full variable domain (missing parts from reference TRBV2 and TRBJ1-2): EPEVTQTPSHQVTQMGQEVILRCVPISNHLYFYWYRQILGQKVEFLVSFYNNEISEKSEIFDDQFSVERPDGSNFTLKIRSTKLEDSAMYFCASKMGQLYGYTFGSGTRLTVV.

The gene calls are TRBV2 and TRBJ2-7; TRBD2 aligns across 11 bases. This CDR3 region has 15 residues. CDR1 and CDR2 (germline): SNHLY, FYNNEI. The trim removed 4 bases at V and 4 bases at J, leaving 6 bases unmatched. The CDR3 is CASSVIAGGRYEQYF. Written as DNA, the CDR3 is TGTGCCAGCAGTGTTATAGCGGGAGGGCGGTACGAGCAGTACTTC.

The chain links TRBV28 to TRBJ2-7; D is perhaps TRBD1 (6 bases). This CDR3 is built from 12 residues. Germline-derived CDR1 and CDR2 are MDHEN and SYDVKM. With 8 bases removed from V and 3 bases from J, the gap between germline ends came to 11 bases. The CDR3: CASGTTGYEQYF. CDR3 DNA: TGTGCCAGCGGAACGACAGGCTACGAGCAGTACTTC.

The rearrangement links TRBV4-3 to TRBJ2-3, with TRBD2 identical over 10 bases. V dropped 2 bases and J dropped 5; count of bases not matched to a gene: 10. This CDR3 contains 17 residues. From germline, CDR1 is LGHNA and CDR2 YSLEER. The CDR3 DNA sequence: TGCGCCAGCAGCCAATCTGGTTCTAGCGGGGGCGTAGATACGCAGTATTTT. This translates into CASSQSGSSGGVDTQYF.

This sequence joins TRBV27 and TRBJ2-1; 7 positions match TRBD2. The germline CDR1 and CDR2 sequences are MNHEY and SMNVEV (reference sequence). V dropped 5 bases and J dropped 2; count of bases not matched to a gene: 6. The CDR3 is made up of 15 amino acids. The CDR3 loop reads CASSTLSGAYNEQFF. CDR3 DNA: TGTGCCAGCAGTACCCTCAGCGGGGCCTACAATGAGCAGTTCTTC.

The rearrangement links TRBV27 to TRBJ2-5, with D unclear. The V and J ends lost 3 bases and 1 base respectively, with 9 bases between them. In germline, CDR1 is MNHEY, CDR2 SMNVEV (reference sequence). The CDR3 is 14 amino acids. CDR3 bases: TGTGCCAGCAGTTTCCGGCGGATCCAAGAGACCCAGTACTTC. Translation gives CASSFRRIQETQYF.

The chain couples TRBV14 to TRBJ1-2; no reliable D call. Trimming cost V 4 bases and J 8 bases, with 17 bases left between them. The CDR3 runs to 14 residues. Germline V CDR1 and CDR2: SGHDN, FVKESK. CDR3 DNA: TGTGCCAGCAGCCCTACCGGGCCGGCGGGCGGCTACACCTTC. Its protein product is CASSPTGPAGGYTF.

The chain employs TRBV4-1 and TRBJ2-1; 9 bases map to TRBD2. The trim removed 2 bases at V and 8 bases at J, leaving 7 bases unmatched. The CDR3 has 15 residues. CDR1 MGHRA and CDR2 YSYEKL come from the germline V gene. The CDR3 DNA is TGCGCCAGCAGCCAAAGCGGCGGGAGGGTCTATGAGCAGTTCTTC. This sequence encodes CASSQSGGRVYEQFF.

The V call is TRBV19, the J call TRBJ1-5; 7 bases line up with TRBD1. Unmatched junction bases numbered 10, after V lost 5 bases and J lost 0 bases. CDR3 size: 17 residues. Germline CDR1 reads LNHDA; CDR2 reads SQIVND (reference sequence). Here the CDR3 DNA reads TGTGCCAGTAGTGGGACAGCAAGTTCCTATAGCAATCAGCCCCAGCATTTT. This encodes CASSGTASSYSNQPQHF. The whole variable domain, remainder taken from reference TRBV19 and TRBJ1-5, is DGGITQSPKYLFRKEGQNVTLSCEQNLNHDAMYWYRQDPGQGLRLIYYSQIVNDFQKGDIAEGYSVSREKKESFPLTVTSAQKNPTAFYLCASSGTASSYSNQPQHFGDGTRLSIL.

The V gene is TRBV9, the J gene TRBJ2-1; TRBD2 agrees at 8 bases. Germline CDR1 and CDR2: SGDLS and YYNGEE. The junction had 5 bases not matched to a gene; V was cut back by 0 bases and J by 3 bases. The CDR3 covers 16 residues. The CDR3 spells CASSVAREGHYNEQFF. Written as DNA, the CDR3 is TGTGCCAGCAGCGTAGCCCGGGAGGGCCACTACAATGAGCAGTTCTTC.

This clone was observed a handful of times. The chain recombines TRBV7-7 with TRBJ2-2; no firm D call. This CDR3 is built from 15 residues. Germline V gene lookup returns CDR1 SSHAT and CDR2 FNYEAQ (reference sequence). The V and J ends lost 3 bases and 0 bases respectively, with 8 bases between them. The DNA for the CDR3 is TGTGCCAGCAGCTTGACCGGAGCGAACACCGGGGAGCTGTTTTTT. Translation gives CASSLTGANTGELFF.

The rearrangement uses TRBV5-8 and TRBJ1-2, with D possibly being TRBD1 (5 bases). The CDR3 length is 17 residues. Trimming took off 10 bases at V and 0 bases at J, with 25 bases between the two ends. Germline CDR1 reads SGHTS; CDR2 reads YDEGEE. Here the CDR3 reads CAAKGGDHLKTNYGYTF. The CDR3 region has the DNA TGTGCCGCAAAAGGAGGGGACCACCTAAAAACTAACTATGGCTACACCTTC.

The gene calls are TRBV28 and TRBJ1-2; 7 nucleotides align to TRBD1. Unmatched junction bases numbered 17, after V lost 2 bases and J lost 8 bases. Looked up from germline, CDR1 is MDHEN and CDR2 is SYDVKM. CDR3 size: 17 residues. The CDR3, as DNA: TGTGCCAGCAGTTTAGGAGGGGGCCCGGGGGCTACGGGAGGCTACACCTTC. Translation gives CASSLGGGPGATGGYTF.

This clone showed up just a few times. This chain links TRBV7-3 with TRBJ2-1, with a tentative D call TRBD1 (5 bases). There are 13 residues in the CDR3. Germline values: CDR1 SGHTA, CDR2 FQGTGA. Trimming cost V 5 bases and J 10 bases, with 15 bases left between them. The CDR3 here is CASSPHLGAEQFF. The CDR3 coding sequence is TGTGCCAGCAGCCCCCACCTTGGGGCCGAGCAGTTCTTC. The full variable domain, in which reference TRBV7-3 and TRBJ2-1 provide the parts outside the CDR3, is GAGVSQTPSNKVTEKGKYVELRCDPISGHTALYWYRQSLGQGPEFLIYFQGTGAADDSGLPNDRFFAVRPEGSVSTLKIQRTERGDSAVYLCASSPHLGAEQFFGPGTRLTVL.

This clone was detected ten times or more. The chain has TRBV27 and TRBJ2-7, with 11 bases aligning to TRBD1. V lost 4 bases, J lost 9 bases, and 11 bases stayed unmatched. The germline CDR1 and CDR2 sequences are MNHEY and SMNVEV (reference sequence). The CDR3 covers 15 residues. CDR3 coding DNA: TGTGCCAGCAGTTCCGGTGGACAGGGGGCGAGCGGGCAGTACTTC. Encoded protein: CASSSGGQGASGQYF.

The CDR3 region has the DNA TGCGCCAGCAGCCAAGGGACTAGCATCGATGAGCAGTTCTTC. Its translation: CASSQGTSIDEQFF. The J gene is TRBJ2-1, the V gene TRBV4-1; 8 bases align to TRBD2. The V and J ends lost 1 base and 8 bases, in that order; junction bases with no gene match: 4. The length of the CDR3 is 14 residues. In germline, CDR1 is MGHRA, CDR2 YSYEKL.

The rearrangement links TRBV28 to TRBJ1-5, with 11 bases aligning to TRBD1. This CDR3 spans 15 amino acids. CDR1 is MDHEN and CDR2 is SYDVKM in the germline V gene. V gave up 6 bases and J gave up 7 bases; unmatched junction bases: 8. The CDR3 is CASSPPGTGGQPQHF. For the CDR3, the DNA is TGTGCCAGCAGCCCGCCCGGGACAGGGGGACAGCCCCAGCATTTT.